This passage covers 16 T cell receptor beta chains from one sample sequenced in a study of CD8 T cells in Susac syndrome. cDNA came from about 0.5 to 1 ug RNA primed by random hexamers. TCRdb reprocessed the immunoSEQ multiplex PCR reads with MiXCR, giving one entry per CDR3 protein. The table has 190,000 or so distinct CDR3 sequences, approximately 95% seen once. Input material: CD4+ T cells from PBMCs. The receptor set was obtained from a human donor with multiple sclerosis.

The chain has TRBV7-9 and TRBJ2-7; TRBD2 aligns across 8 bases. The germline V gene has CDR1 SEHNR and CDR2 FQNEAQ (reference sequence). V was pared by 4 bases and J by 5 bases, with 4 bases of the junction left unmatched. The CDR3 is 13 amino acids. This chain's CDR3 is CASSSGLVNEQYF. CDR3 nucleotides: TGTGCCAGCAGCTCGGGACTAGTCAACGAGCAGTACTTC.

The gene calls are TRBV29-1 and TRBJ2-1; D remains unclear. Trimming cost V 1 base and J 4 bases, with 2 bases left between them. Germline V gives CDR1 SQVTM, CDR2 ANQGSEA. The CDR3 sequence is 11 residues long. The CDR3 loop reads CSVEVYNEQFF. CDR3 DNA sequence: TGCAGCGTTGAAGTTTACAATGAGCAGTTCTTC.

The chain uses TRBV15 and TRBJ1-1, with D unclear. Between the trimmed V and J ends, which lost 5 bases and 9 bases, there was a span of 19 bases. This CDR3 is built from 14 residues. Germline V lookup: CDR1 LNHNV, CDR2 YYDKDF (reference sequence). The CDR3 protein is CATSLRLQNDKAFF. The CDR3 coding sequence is TGTGCCACCAGCCTGAGGCTCCAAAACGATAAAGCTTTCTTT.

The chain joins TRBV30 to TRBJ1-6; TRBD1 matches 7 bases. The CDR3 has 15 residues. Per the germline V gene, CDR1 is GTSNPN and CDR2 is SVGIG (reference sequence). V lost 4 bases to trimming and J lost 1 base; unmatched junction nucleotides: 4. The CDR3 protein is CAWTQGRSYNSPLHF. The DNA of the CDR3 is TGTGCCTGGACACAGGGGAGGTCCTATAATTCACCCCTCCACTTT.

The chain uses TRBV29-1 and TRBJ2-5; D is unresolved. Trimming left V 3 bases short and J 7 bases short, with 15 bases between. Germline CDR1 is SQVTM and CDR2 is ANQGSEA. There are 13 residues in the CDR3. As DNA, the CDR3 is TGCAGCGTTGACGCACTCCCGCCAGGGACCCAGTACTTC. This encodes CSVDALPPGTQYF. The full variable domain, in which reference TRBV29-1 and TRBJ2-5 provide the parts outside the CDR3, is SAVISQKPSRDICQRGTSLTIQCQVDSQVTMMFWYRQQPGQSLTLIATANQGSEATYESGFVIDKFPISRPNLTFSTLTVSNMSPEDSSIYLCSVDALPPGTQYFGPGTRLLVL.

The chain's CDR3 is CASSKAYEQYF. CDR3 sequence (DNA): TGTGCCAGCAGTAAGGCCTACGAGCAGTACTTC. The chain couples TRBV12-3 or TRBV12-4 to TRBJ2-7; D unclear. This CDR3 is 11 amino acids long. With 5 bases removed from V and 2 bases from J, the gap between germline ends came to 4 bases.

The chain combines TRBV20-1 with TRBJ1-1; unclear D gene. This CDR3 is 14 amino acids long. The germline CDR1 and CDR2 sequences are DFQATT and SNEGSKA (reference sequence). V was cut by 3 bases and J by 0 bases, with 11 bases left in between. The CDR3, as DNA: TGCAGTGCTAGGTCTTCCGAGATGAACACTGAAGCTTTCTTT. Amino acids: CSARSSEMNTEAFF.

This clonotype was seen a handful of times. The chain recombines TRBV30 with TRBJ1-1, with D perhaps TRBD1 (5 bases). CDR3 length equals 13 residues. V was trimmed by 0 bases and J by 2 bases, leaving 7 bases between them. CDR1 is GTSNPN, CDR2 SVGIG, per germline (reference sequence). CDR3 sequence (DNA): TGTGCCTGGAGTGTACAGGAAAACACTGAAGCTTTCTTT. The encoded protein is CAWSVQENTEAFF.

The CDR3 protein is CASTPNPSTGKGEQFF. The CDR3 nucleotides read TGTGCCAGCACGCCTAATCCTTCGACAGGGAAAGGTGAGCAGTTCTTC. The rearrangement uses TRBV3-1 and TRBJ2-1; TRBD1 matches at 7 bases. Germline lookup yields CDR1 LGHDT and CDR2 YNNKEL (reference sequence). The junction had 18 bases not matched to a gene; V was cut back by 7 bases and J by 9 bases. This CDR3 region has 16 residues.

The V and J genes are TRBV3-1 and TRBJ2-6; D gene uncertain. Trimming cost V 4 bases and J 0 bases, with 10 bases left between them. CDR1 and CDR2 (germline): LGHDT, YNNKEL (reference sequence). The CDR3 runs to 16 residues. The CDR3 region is CASSPWEGSGANVLTF. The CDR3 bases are TGTGCCAGCAGCCCGTGGGAAGGCTCTGGGGCCAACGTCCTGACTTTC.

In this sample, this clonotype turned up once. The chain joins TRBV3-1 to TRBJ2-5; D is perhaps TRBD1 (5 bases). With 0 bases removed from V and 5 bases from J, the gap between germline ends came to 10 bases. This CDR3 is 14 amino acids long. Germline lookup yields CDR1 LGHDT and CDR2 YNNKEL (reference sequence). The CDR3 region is CASSQDPPGETQYF. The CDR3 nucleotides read TGTGCCAGCAGCCAAGACCCCCCAGGGGAGACCCAGTACTTC.

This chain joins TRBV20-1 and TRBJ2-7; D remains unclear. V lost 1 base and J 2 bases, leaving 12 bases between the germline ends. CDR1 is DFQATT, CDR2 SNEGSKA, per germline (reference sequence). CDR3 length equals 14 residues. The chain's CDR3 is CSARGVVGTYEQYF. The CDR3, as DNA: TGCAGTGCTAGAGGTGTTGTCGGTACCTACGAGCAGTACTTC.

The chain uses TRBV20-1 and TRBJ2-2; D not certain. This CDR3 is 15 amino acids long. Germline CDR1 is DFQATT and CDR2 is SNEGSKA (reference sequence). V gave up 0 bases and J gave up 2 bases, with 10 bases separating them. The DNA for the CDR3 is TGCAGTGCTAGAGATCAAGGACGAAACACCGGGGAGCTGTTTTTT. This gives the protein CSARDQGRNTGELFF.

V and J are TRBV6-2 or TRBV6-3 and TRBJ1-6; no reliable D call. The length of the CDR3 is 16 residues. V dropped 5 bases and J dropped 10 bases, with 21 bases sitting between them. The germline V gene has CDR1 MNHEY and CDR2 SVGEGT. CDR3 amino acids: CASSKGGRFLKSPLHF. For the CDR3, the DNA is TGTGCCAGCAGTAAAGGCGGACGGTTTTTGAAGTCACCCCTCCACTTT.

In DNA, the CDR3 is TGCAGTGCTAGAAGGGATAGCAATCAGCCCCAGCATTTT. It codes for CSARRDSNQPQHF. The chain recombines TRBV20-1 with TRBJ1-5, with no clear D. The germline V gene encodes CDR1 DFQATT and CDR2 SNEGSKA (reference sequence). The CDR3 is 13 amino acids. Trimming cost V 2 bases and J 0 bases, with 5 bases left between them.

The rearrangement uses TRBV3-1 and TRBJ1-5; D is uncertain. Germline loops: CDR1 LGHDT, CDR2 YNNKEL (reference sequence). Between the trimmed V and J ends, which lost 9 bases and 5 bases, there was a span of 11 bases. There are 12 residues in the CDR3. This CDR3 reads CASGDFYQPQHF. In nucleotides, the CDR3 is TGTGCCAGTGGGGATTTTTATCAGCCCCAGCATTTT. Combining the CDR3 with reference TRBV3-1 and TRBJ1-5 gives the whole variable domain DTAVSQTPKYLVTQMGNDKSIKCEQNLGHDTMYWYKQDSKKFLKIMFSYNNKELIINETVPNRFSPKSPDKAHLNLHINSLELGDSAVYFCASGDFYQPQHFGDGTRLSIL.